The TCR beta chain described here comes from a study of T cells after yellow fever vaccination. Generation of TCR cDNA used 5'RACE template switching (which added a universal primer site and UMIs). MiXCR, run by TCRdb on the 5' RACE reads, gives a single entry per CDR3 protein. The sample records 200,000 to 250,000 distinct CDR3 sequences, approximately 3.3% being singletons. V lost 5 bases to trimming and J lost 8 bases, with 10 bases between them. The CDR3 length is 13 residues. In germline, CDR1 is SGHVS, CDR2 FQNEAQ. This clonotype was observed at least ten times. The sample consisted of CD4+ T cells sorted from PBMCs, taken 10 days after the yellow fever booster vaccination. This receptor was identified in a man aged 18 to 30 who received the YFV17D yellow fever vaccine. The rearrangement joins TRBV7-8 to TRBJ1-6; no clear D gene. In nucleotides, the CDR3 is TGTGCCAGCAGCCGGAGTGGGGATTCACCCCTCCACTTT. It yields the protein CASSRSGDSPLHF.